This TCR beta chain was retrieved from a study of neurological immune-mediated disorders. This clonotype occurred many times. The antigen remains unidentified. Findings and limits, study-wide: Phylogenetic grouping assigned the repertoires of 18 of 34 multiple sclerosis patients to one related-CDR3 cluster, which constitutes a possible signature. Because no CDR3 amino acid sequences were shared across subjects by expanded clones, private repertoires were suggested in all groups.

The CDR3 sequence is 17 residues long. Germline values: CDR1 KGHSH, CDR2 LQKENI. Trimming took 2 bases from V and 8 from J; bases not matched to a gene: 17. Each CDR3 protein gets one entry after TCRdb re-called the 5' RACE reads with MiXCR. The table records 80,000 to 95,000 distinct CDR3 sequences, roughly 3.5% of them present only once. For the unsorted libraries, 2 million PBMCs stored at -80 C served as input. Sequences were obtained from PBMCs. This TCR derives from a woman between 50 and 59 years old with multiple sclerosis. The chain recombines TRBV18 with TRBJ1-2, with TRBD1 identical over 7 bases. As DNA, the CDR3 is TGTGCCAGCTCACCAGACACATCCACCACAGGGGAGTGGGGCTACACCTTC. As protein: CASSPDTSTTGEWGYTF.